This TCR beta chain came from a study of radiation and T cells in renal cell carcinoma. Study-wide results and caveats: No pretreatment tumor biopsies were available for baseline clonotypes.

A remark on this clone: The antigen remains unidentified. One junction end does not reproduce the germline sequence, and a read error may be involved.

Time point reported: baseline pretreatment blood. Treatment of the sample: 15 Gy SBRT to primary tumor, nephrectomy 4 weeks later. The germline V gene encodes CDR1 GTSNPN and CDR2 SVGIG (reference sequence). The CDR3 covers 12 residues. Clones were read by immunoSEQ multiplex PCR, and TCRdb kept only the in-frame ones, dropping some. This table has 110,000 to 150,000 clones, approximately 91% appearing once. This sequence was found in a woman in her 50s with renal cell carcinoma. The V and J genes are TRBV30 and TRBJ1-6; tentatively, D is TRBD1 (5 bases). The material was blood, obtained from a patient whose treatment included radiotherapy and nephrectomy. CDR3 sequence (DNA): TGTGCCTGGAGTGATCAGGGAATAGATTTGTGGTTT. Translated: CAWSDQGIDLWF. The full variable domain, with the rest looked up from reference TRBV30 and TRBJ1-6, is SQTIHQWPATLVQPVGSPLSLECTVEGTSNPNLYWYRQAAGRGLQLLFYSVGIGQISSEVPQNLSASRPQDRQFILSSKKLLLSDSGFYLCAWSDQGIDLWFGNGTRLTVT.